This record concerns one T cell receptor beta chain sequence. CDR1 and CDR2 from the germline V gene are MRHNA and SNTAGT. CDR3 length: 16 amino acids. The V and J ends lost 5 bases and 5 bases, in that order; junction bases with no gene match: 12. This sample was taken from a study of blood T cell repertoires in COVID-19. Study-level background: Acute and convalescent COVID-19 samples came from the United States, Italy and Spain. T cells, B-cell-depleted T cells, or PBMCs supplied cDNA or gDNA.

The repertoire was sequenced with immunoSEQ multiplex PCR; TCRdb's copy has only in-frame clones and lacks some. The profile shows 250,000 to 300,000 clones, 83% of them singletons. The chain carries TRBV6-4 and TRBJ2-3; 8 bases line up with TRBD2. The source is a man in his 60s who had recovered from COVID-19. The sequenced sample consisted of peripheral blood. The CDR3 DNA follows: TGTGCCAGCAGTTCTGCCCCAGCGGGAGTCGGAGATACGCAGTATTTT. It specifies CASSSAPAGVGDTQYF.